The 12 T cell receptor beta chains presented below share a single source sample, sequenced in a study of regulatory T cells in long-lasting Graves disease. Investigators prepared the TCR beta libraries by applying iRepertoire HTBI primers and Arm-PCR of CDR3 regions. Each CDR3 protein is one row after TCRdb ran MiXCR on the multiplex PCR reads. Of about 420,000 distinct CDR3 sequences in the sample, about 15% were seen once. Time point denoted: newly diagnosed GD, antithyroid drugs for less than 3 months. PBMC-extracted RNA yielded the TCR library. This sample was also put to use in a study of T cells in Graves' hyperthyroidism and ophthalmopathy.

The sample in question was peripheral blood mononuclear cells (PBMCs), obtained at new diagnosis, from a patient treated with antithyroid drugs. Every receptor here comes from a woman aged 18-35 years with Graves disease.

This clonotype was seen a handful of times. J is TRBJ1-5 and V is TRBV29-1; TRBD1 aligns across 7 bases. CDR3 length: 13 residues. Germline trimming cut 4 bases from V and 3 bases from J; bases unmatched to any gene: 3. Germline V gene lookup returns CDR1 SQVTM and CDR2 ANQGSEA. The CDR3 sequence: CSVADRPNQPQHF. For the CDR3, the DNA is TGCAGCGTTGCGGACAGGCCCAATCAGCCCCAGCATTTT.

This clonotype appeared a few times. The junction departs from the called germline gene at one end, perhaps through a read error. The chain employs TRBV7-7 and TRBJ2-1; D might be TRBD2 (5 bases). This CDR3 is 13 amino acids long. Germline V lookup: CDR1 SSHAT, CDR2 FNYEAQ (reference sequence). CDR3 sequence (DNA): TGTGCTAGCAGCTCGGATTGGGGAGATGAGCAGTTCTTC. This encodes CASSSDWGDEQFF.

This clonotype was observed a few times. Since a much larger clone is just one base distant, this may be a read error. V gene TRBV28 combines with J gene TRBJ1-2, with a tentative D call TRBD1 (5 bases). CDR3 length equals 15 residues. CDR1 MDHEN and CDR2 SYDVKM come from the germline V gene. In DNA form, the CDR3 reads TGTGCCAGCAGTCCCGTCCCAGGGCAGACCTATGGCCACACCTTC. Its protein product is CASSPVPGQTYGHTF.

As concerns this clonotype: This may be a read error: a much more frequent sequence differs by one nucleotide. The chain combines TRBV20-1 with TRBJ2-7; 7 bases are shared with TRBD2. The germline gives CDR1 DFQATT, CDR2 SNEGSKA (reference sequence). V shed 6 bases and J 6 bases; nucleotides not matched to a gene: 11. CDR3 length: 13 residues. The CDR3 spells CSAMTSPSGEQYF. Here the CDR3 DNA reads TGCAGTGCCATGACTAGCCCCTCAGGCGAGCAGTACTTC.

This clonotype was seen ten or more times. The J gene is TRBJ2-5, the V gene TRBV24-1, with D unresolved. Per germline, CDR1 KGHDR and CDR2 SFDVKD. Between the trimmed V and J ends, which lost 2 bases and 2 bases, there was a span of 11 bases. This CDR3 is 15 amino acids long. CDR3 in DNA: TGTGCCACCAGTGATTCTGGGAAAGGGCAAGAGACCCAGTACTTC. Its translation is CATSDSGKGQETQYF.

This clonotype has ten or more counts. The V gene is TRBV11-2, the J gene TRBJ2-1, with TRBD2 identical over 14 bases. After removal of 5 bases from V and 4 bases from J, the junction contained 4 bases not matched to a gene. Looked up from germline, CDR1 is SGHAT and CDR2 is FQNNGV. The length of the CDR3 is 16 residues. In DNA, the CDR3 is TGTGCCAGCAGCCGGACTAGCGGGAGGACTTACAATGAGCAGTTCTTC. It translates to CASSRTSGRTYNEQFF.

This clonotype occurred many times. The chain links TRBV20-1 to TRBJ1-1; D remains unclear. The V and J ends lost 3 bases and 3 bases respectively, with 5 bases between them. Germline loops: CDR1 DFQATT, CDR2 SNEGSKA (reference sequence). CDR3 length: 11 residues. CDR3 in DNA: TGCAGTGCTAGCCCCGACACTGAAGCTTTCTTT. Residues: CSASPDTEAFF.

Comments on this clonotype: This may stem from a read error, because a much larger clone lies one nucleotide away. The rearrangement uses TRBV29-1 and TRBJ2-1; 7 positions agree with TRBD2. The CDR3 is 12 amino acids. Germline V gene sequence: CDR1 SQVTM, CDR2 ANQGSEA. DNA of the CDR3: TGCAGCGTTGTGGGGGACTACAGTGAGCAGTTCTTC. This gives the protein CSVVGDYSEQFF.

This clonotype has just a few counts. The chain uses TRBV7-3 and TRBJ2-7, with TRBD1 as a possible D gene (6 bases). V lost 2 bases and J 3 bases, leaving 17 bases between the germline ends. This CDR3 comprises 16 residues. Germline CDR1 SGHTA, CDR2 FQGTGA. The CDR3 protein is CASSLQKGVRVYEQYF. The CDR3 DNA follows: TGTGCCAGCAGCTTACAGAAGGGGGTCAGGGTCTACGAGCAGTACTTC.

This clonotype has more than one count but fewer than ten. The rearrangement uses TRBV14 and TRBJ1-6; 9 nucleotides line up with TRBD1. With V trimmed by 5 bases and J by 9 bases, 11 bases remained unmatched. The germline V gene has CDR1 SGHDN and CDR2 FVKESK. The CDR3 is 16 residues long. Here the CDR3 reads CASSARGTGLGSPLHF. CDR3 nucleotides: TGTGCCAGCAGCGCCCGAGGGACAGGGCTTGGTTCACCCCTCCACTTT.

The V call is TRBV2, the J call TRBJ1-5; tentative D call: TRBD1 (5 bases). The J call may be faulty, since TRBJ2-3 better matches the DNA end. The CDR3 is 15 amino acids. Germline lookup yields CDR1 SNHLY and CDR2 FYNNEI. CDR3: CASSVGQGGRQPQYF. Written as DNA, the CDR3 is TGTGCCAGCAGTGTGGGGCAGGGTGGGCGCCAGCCCCAGTATTTT.

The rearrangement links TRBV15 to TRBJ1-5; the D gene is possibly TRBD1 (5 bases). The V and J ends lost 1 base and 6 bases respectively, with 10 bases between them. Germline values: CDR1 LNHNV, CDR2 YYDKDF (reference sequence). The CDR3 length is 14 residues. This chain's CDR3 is CATSRGQGSQPQHF. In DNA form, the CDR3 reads TGTGCCACCAGCAGAGGGCAGGGCTCTCAGCCCCAGCATTTT.